The 8 T cell receptor beta chains below all came from one sample that was sequenced in a study of blood T cell repertoires in COVID-19. TCRdb keeps only in-frame clones here, not all; method: immunoSEQ multiplex PCR. The table records roughly 400,000 clones, roughly 86% of them present only once. The specimen sequenced was PBMCs or T cells enriched from blood (not recorded which). The receptors stem from a woman aged 25 to 39 who had recovered from COVID-19.

V is TRBV9 and J is TRBJ1-1; D ambiguous. The CDR3 sequence is 13 residues long. CDR1 is SGDLS and CDR2 is YYNGEE in the germline V gene. V lost 4 bases to trimming and J lost 1 base, with 8 bases between them. CDR3 in DNA: TGTGCCAGCAGCTACGAGCCGAACACTGAAGCTTTCTTT. It codes for CASSYEPNTEAFF.

In DNA form, the CDR3 reads TGTGCCAGCAGCCCGAGACAGGGGCTGGGCAATCAGCCCCAGCATTTT. Translation: CASSPRQGLGNQPQHF. The chain has TRBV27 and TRBJ1-5; 8 bases match TRBD1. V was pared by 6 bases and J by 2 bases, with 9 bases of the junction left unmatched. This CDR3 is built from 16 residues. The germline CDR1 and CDR2 sequences are MNHEY and SMNVEV (reference sequence).

The V call is TRBV29-1, the J call TRBJ1-6; perhaps TRBD1 as D (5 bases). CDR3 size: 15 residues. From germline, CDR1 is SQVTM and CDR2 ANQGSEA. V lost 8 bases to trimming and J lost 1 base, with 15 bases between them. The CDR3 here is CSIRVGGSYNSPLHF. The CDR3 DNA is TGCAGCATCCGTGTGGGGGGGTCCTATAATTCACCCCTCCACTTT.

DNA for the CDR3: TGTGCCGGACCTCCTCAGGGCAACTATGGCTACACCTTC. Translating gives CAGPPQGNYGYTF. The rearrangement joins TRBV30 to TRBJ1-2; perhaps TRBD1 as D (5 bases). CDR1 and CDR2 (germline): GTSNPN, SVGIG (reference sequence). V was cut by 8 bases and J by 2 bases, with 15 bases left in between. This CDR3 is 13 amino acids long.

This clone was recorded only once. The chain is built from TRBV29-1 and TRBJ1-1; D gene ambiguous. The CDR3 is made up of 13 amino acids. Germline values: CDR1 SQVTM, CDR2 ANQGSEA. V shed 6 bases and J shed 4 bases, with 15 bases lying between them. CDR3: CSVPPRGGTEAFF. The CDR3 DNA sequence: TGCAGCGTGCCCCCCCGAGGAGGCACTGAAGCTTTCTTT.

The V gene is TRBV5-5, the J gene TRBJ1-1, with 7 bases lining up with TRBD1. Germline V lookup: CDR1 SGHKS, CDR2 YYEKEE (reference sequence). The CDR3 totals 15 residues. The trim removed 4 bases at V and 1 base at J, leaving 7 bases unmatched. DNA of the CDR3: TGTGCCAGCAGCACAACAGGGGCATCGAACACTGAAGCTTTCTTT. The encoded protein is CASSTTGASNTEAFF.

This CDR3 is CASREQELFQYF. CDR3 nucleotides: TGTGCCAGCAGGGAACAAGAACTATTCCAGTATTTT. The rearrangement links TRBV2 to TRBJ2-3; D gene uncertain. Germline V lookup: CDR1 SNHLY, CDR2 FYNNEI. V shed 6 bases and J shed 12 bases, with 16 bases lying between them. This CDR3 is 12 amino acids long.

The chain couples TRBV7-9 to TRBJ1-4; 7 positions agree with TRBD1. The CDR3 extends over 13 amino acids. The V gene's germline CDR1 is SEHNR and CDR2 FQNEAQ (reference sequence). V lost 7 bases, J lost 3 bases, and 2 bases stayed unmatched. DNA for the CDR3: TGTGCCAGCAAAGACAGGGCTAATGAAAAACTGTTTTTT. This encodes CASKDRANEKLFF.